This T cell receptor (beta chain) was captured by sequencing in a study of blood T cells in healthy people across ages. A note on this clonotype: Its specificity is not known.

The authors ran a second PCR of roughly 6 to 12 cycles using a sample-barcoded 5' primer and a J-beta primer mix. TCRdb used MiXCR to reprocess the 5' RACE reads, holding one entry per CDR3 protein. The sample has about 570,000 distinct CDR3 sequences, about 28% seen once; the top ten hold approximately 3.7%. Study-wide findings and caveats: A strong correlation was seen between TCR beta diversity and naive T cell percentage.

The V end was cut by 0 bases, the J end by 0 bases, with 12 bases between. The V gene's germline CDR1 is LGHNA and CDR2 YSLEER. The CDR3 contains 17 residues. The same sample was also used in a study of T cells of mothers and their children. From that report: Material was donated by three healthy Caucasian mothers and their six children. Over 9.5 million reads per mother and 2.5 million to 3.5 million per child were obtained.

Sequenced: blood. The chain has TRBV4-3 and TRBJ2-4; D is uncertain. This clonotype was obtained from a boy aged 2-9 years in good health. This chain's CDR3 is CASSQDWAVIAKNIQYF. The CDR3 DNA reads as TGCGCCAGCAGCCAAGATTGGGCGGTTATAGCCAAAAACATTCAGTACTTC.